This T cell receptor beta chain stems from a study of identical twins. The study's findings and limits: The study found excess low generation probability among twin-shared out-of-frame alpha sequences.

With template switching, a universal primer site was added, and the cDNA carried unique molecular identifiers. TCRdb re-called the 5' RACE reads through MiXCR, storing one row per CDR3 protein. The data show around 290,000 distinct CDR3 sequences, just under 9.5% seen once. Trimming shortened V by 5 bases and J by 5 bases, and 9 bases separated the two germline ends. Germline CDR1 and CDR2: SEHNR and FQNEAQ (reference sequence). The CDR3 extends over 13 amino acids. This clonotype was counted only a few times. Its specificity is not known. These data were also reused for a study on yellow fever vaccine responses in identical twins.

The sequence was obtained from a woman younger than 30 in good health. Sequenced sample: CD8+ T cells sorted from blood. The chain is built from TRBV7-9 and TRBJ2-2, with D unclear. CDR3: CASSHMRTGELFF. CDR3 in DNA: TGTGCCAGCAGCCACATGCGGACCGGGGAGCTGTTTTTT.